What follows describes a single T cell receptor beta chain. Its antigen is not known. Repertoires were generated with immunoSEQ multiplex PCR, while TCRdb's copy carries only in-frame clones and drops some. The sample has 400,000 or so clones, more than 85% seen once. The source of the sample is a study of Ad26.COV2.S vaccination and SARS-CoV-2 variants. The overall study: COV1001, an Ad26.COV2.S trial, supplied this vaccine-arm donor. Once, or twice with 56 days between doses, Ad26.COV2.S was given intramuscularly.

After removal of 2 bases from V and 4 bases from J, the junction contained 11 bases not matched to a gene. The CDR3 runs to 17 residues. Germline V gene data show CDR1 as KGHSH and CDR2 as LQKENI. Broader study findings: It is possible that the TCR breadth and depth analyses underestimated the total T cell responses. Substantial post-vaccination breadth of spike-specific CD8+ and CD4+ T cell responses was reported.

Treatment here: some 20 received Ad26.COV2.S at low or high dose, single or two shots; 5 received placebo; per-sample allocation not given. After the first vaccine or placebo injection, samples were drawn on day 63. This sequence joins TRBV18 and TRBJ1-1, with 9 nucleotides matching TRBD1. This material consisted of peripheral blood, taken in a trial of Ad26.COV2.S vaccine versus placebo. This sequence was found in a person aged 18-65 years who received the Ad26.COV2.S COVID-19 vaccine or a placebo. The CDR3 DNA is TGTGCCAGCTCACCAAGGACAGGGGTCTTGTTGGGCACTGAAGCTTTCTTT. Protein: CASSPRTGVLLGTEAFF.